The clone carrying this T cell receptor (beta chain) was seen at least ten times. Antigen: not known. This sample is part of a study of T cells in Graves' hyperthyroidism and ophthalmopathy. Study-wide results and limits: Prediction of ophthalmopathy progression came a median around 6.1 months pre-onset.

The CDR3 sequence is 17 residues long. Germline values: CDR1 KGHDR, CDR2 SFDVKD. Deletions cut 4 bases from V and 2 bases from J, with 17 bases between. Amplification yielded TCR beta CDR3 regions, with RNA transcripts as the source. Initially, a first-round RT-PCR of the TCR CDR3 employed the HTBI primer set. TCRdb called the multiplex PCR reads again in MiXCR, with one record for every CDR3 protein. The table shows around 200,000 distinct CDR3 sequences, with around 16% occurring only once. Exclusion followed for patients with uncontrolled infection, other autoimmune disease, pregnancy or lactation.

Sequenced: blood. This sequence originates from a middle-aged man with Graves' hyperthyroidism. The chain uses TRBV24-1 and TRBJ2-1; maybe TRBD2 (6 bases). This CDR3 is CATSDLAAGRTYNEQFF. CDR3 nucleotides: TGTGCCACCAGTGACCTTGCCGCGGGGAGGACCTACAATGAGCAGTTCTTC.